The clone carrying this T cell receptor (beta chain) was observed once. The sample belongs to a study of blood T cell repertoires in COVID-19. Study-wide background: The study drew acute and convalescent COVID-19 samples from the United States, Italy and Spain.

The CDR3 covers 16 residues. In germline, CDR1 is SEHNR, CDR2 FQNEAQ (reference sequence). J was trimmed by 1 base and V by 6 bases; bases with no gene match: 7. Clones were read by immunoSEQ multiplex PCR, and TCRdb kept only the in-frame ones, dropping some. The data contain 150,000 to 200,000 clones, approximately 85% of them seen just once; the ten biggest clones take up roughly 9.2%. The gene calls are TRBV7-9 and TRBJ2-3; 10 bases are a match to TRBD2. This receptor was taken from a woman of 80 years or more with acute or convalescent COVID-19. Sequenced: peripheral blood. CDR3 nucleotides: TGTGCCAGCAGGGTAGGAACTAGCGGGGGCACAGATACGCAGTATTTT. Translated: CASRVGTSGGTDTQYF. The variable domain in full, with the rest retrieved from reference TRBV7-9 and TRBJ2-3, is DTGVSQNPRHKITKRGQNVTFRCDPISEHNRLYWYRQTLGQGPEFLTYFQNEAQLEKSRLLSDRFSAERPKGSFSTLEIQRTEQGDSAMYLCASRVGTSGGTDTQYFGPGTRLTVL.